A single sample is the source of the 3 T cell receptor beta chains below, sequenced in a study of OX40 agonist ivuxolimab in advanced cancers. Receptor libraries were prepared by the immunoSEQ multiplex PCR assay. TCRdb stores this immuneACCESS table with in-frame sequences only. Part of the clones is absent; in the studies checked, under half of the shortfall reflects unresolved V genes, and no reason is known for the rest. This sample has roughly 58,000 clones in its table, and roughly 93% of those were observed once. The ten largest clonotypes hold around a sixth of the sample. Specimen: CD4+ or CD8+ T cells sorted from blood, collected in a trial of the OX40 agonist ivuxolimab. Every receptor here comes from an adult with an advanced solid tumor such as melanoma, head and neck, liver or kidney cancer.

J is TRBJ2-5 and V is TRBV4-3; possible D gene TRBD1, 5 bases. The germline V gene encodes CDR1 LGHNA and CDR2 YSLEER. The CDR3 contains 17 residues. Trimming left V 0 bases short and J 0 bases short, with 14 bases between. The chain's CDR3 is CASSQDLVSTDQETQYF. In nucleotides, the CDR3 is TGCGCCAGCAGCCAAGATCTTGTCTCGACAGACCAAGAGACCCAGTACTTC.

The chain uses TRBV9 and TRBJ1-4; 9 nucleotides align to TRBD1. Trimming took 3 bases from V and 7 from J; bases not matched to a gene: 7. In germline, CDR1 is SGDLS, CDR2 YYNGEE. This CDR3 is built from 15 residues. CDR3 in DNA: TGTGCCAGCAGCGCCCCGACAGGGGGGGGTGAAAAACTGTTTTTT. Its translation is CASSAPTGGGEKLFF.

J is TRBJ2-1 and V is TRBV11-3; no clear D gene. This CDR3 has 13 amino acids. Germline V gives CDR1 SGHNT, CDR2 YENEEA. V lost 1 base and J 2 bases, leaving 3 bases between the germline ends. Here the CDR3 reads CASSLGPYNEQFF. The CDR3 coding sequence is TGTGCCAGCAGCTTAGGCCCCTACAATGAGCAGTTCTTC.